This T cell receptor beta chain was recorded in a study of shared clonotypes between healthy human individuals. Findings of the study overall: The sharing of 4% to 5.5% of naive CD4 clonotypes was seen across a few donors. In general, naive subsets displayed greater estimated richness than memory subsets did. The diversity represented, both genetic and in exposure history, was limited by few donors.

Note on this clone: Its antigen is as yet unknown.

CDR3 length: 16 residues. Germline V gene sequence: CDR1 SNHLY, CDR2 FYNNEI. Losses at the gene ends were 3 bases for V and 5 bases for J; bases not matched to a gene: 7. Assay execution took place at the deep level. TCRdb's copy holds only in-frame clones and misses some; the assay was immunoSEQ multiplex PCR. The data hold 2,500,000 or so clones, with around 93% observed a single time. Source material: naive CD4+ T cells from PBMCs. This sample's subset: CD45RA+ positively selected. The chain uses TRBV2 and TRBJ2-2, with TRBD2 matching over 9 bases. The TCR was taken from a man between 18 and 29 years old in good health. Some clones in this sample may be carry-over from other donors' samples. CDR3 protein: CASSDGLAGWTGELFF. CDR3 bases: TGTGCCAGCAGTGATGGGCTAGCGGGATGGACCGGGGAGCTGTTTTTT.